A single sample is the source of the 24 T cell receptor beta chains below, sequenced in a study of chemoradiotherapy in HPV16-positive cancers. Only in-frame clones appear in the TCRdb table, and some are missing; sequencing was by immunoSEQ multiplex PCR. The sample comprises 25,000 to 40,000 clones, roughly 88% of which are singletons, and about 5.1% rests with the top ten. The source was blood, collected from a patient who underwent chemoradiotherapy. Receptor source: a human donor with HPV-associated anogenital cancer.

The chain carries TRBV11-1 and TRBJ1-1; TRBD1 might be the D (5 bases). The V gene lost 1 base and the J gene lost 5 bases, with 11 bases spanning the gap. The CDR3 is made up of 14 amino acids. Germline V lookup: CDR1 SGHAT, CDR2 FQDESV (reference sequence). In DNA, the CDR3 is TGTGCCAGCAGCTTAGATGGGGGTCGGACTGAAGCTTTCTTT. It specifies CASSLDGGRTEAFF.

V is TRBV6-5 and J is TRBJ1-5; 8 bases align to TRBD1. Germline-derived CDR1 and CDR2 are MNHEY and SVGAGI. The V and J ends lost 6 bases and 4 bases, in that order; junction bases with no gene match: 8. This CDR3 is 15 amino acids long. CDR3 in DNA: TGTGCCAGCAGAGGAACAGGGGGGTTAAATCAGCCCCAGCATTTT. It encodes CASRGTGGLNQPQHF.

This chain connects TRBV11-2 to TRBJ2-1, with 10 bases fitting TRBD2. V lost 5 bases, J lost 3 bases, and 10 bases stayed unmatched. Germline loops: CDR1 SGHAT, CDR2 FQNNGV. This CDR3 has 17 amino acids. CDR3 region: CASSPGRASGSYNEQFF. The CDR3 DNA is TGTGCCAGCAGCCCCGGCCGGGCTAGCGGGAGCTACAATGAGCAGTTCTTC. Full variable domain (outside the CDR3, taken from reference TRBV11-2 and TRBJ2-1): EAGVAQSPRYKIIEKRQSVAFWCNPISGHATLYWYQQILGQGPKLLIQFQNNGVVDDSQLPKDRFSAERLKGVDSTLKIQPAKLEDSAVYLCASSPGRASGSYNEQFFGPGTRLTVL.

The chain couples TRBV7-9 to TRBJ2-3; D might be TRBD2 (6 bases). Trimming took 5 bases from V and 3 from J, leaving 27 bases between them. Germline V CDR1 and CDR2: SEHNR, FQNEAQ (reference sequence). The CDR3 consists of 19 residues. DNA of the CDR3: TGTGCCAGCAGCCAGGAATCCCATTGGGGGGTTTCGTCGACAGATACGCAGTATTTT. It specifies CASSQESHWGVSSTDTQYF.

On this clone: At one boundary the junction diverges from the germline segment, which might be a read error. This chain connects TRBV4-1 to TRBJ2-1; D is possibly TRBD1 (5 bases). The CDR3 sequence is 16 residues long. The germline CDR1 and CDR2 sequences are MGHRA and YSYEKL. CDR3 residues: CAGSQGPSRVYNEQFF. CDR3 coding DNA: TGCGCCGGCAGCCAAGGACCGTCCAGGGTGTACAATGAGCAGTTCTTC.

The rearrangement uses TRBV28 and TRBJ2-7; 9 bases are shared with TRBD2. Trimming cost V 6 bases and J 4 bases; bases outside gene matches: 10. The CDR3 contains 15 residues. Germline V CDR1 and CDR2: MDHEN, SYDVKM. CDR3 DNA sequence: TGTGCCAGCAGCAAAACTCTAGCGGGGAGATACGAGCAGTACTTC. This translates into CASSKTLAGRYEQYF. Together with reference TRBV28 and TRBJ2-7, the CDR3 gives the full variable domain: DVKVTQSSRYLVKRTGEKVFLECVQDMDHENMFWYRQDPGLGLRLIYFSYDVKMKEKGDIPEGYSVSREKKERFSLILESASTNQTSMYLCASSKTLAGRYEQYFGPGTRLTVT.

V and J are TRBV5-1 and TRBJ1-3; D call uncertain. Trimming pared 5 bases from V and 0 bases from J, leaving 6 bases between. This CDR3 has 13 residues. From germline, CDR1 is SGHRS and CDR2 YFSETQ. For the CDR3, the DNA is TGCGCCAGCAGGGAAGGCTCTGGAAACACCATATATTTT. As protein: CASREGSGNTIYF.

This clone has a handful of counts. The chain employs TRBV6-6 and TRBJ1-2; possible D gene TRBD1, 5 bases. This CDR3 is 15 amino acids long. In germline, CDR1 is MNHNY, CDR2 SVGAGI (reference sequence). V was trimmed by 2 bases and J by 8 bases, leaving 18 bases between them. CDR3 protein: CASSYRPGKSDGYTF. In nucleotides, the CDR3 is TGTGCCAGCAGTTACAGGCCAGGGAAATCGGACGGCTACACCTTC.

The chain combines TRBV6-1 with TRBJ2-6, with D uncertain. The CDR3 consists of 12 residues. CDR1 and CDR2 (germline): MNHNS, SASEGT. V gave up 6 bases and J gave up 2 bases, with 2 bases separating them. The CDR3 sequence: CASRAGANVLTF. The CDR3, as DNA: TGTGCCAGCAGGGCTGGGGCCAACGTCCTGACTTTC.

This clone was seen more than once but under ten times. The V gene is TRBV29-1, the J gene TRBJ2-1, with 10 bases aligning to TRBD2. Looked up from germline, CDR1 is SQVTM and CDR2 is ANQGSEA. The CDR3 length is 16 residues. Trimming at V came to 5 bases and at J to 4 bases, leaving 11 bases not matched to a gene. This chain's CDR3 is CSVHHSSGRRYNEQFF. Here the CDR3 DNA reads TGCAGCGTTCATCACTCTAGCGGGAGAAGGTACAATGAGCAGTTCTTC.

This clone was detected only once. The CDR3 sequence: CASSYKGLGETQYF. The CDR3 DNA is TGTGCCAGCAGTTACAAGGGATTGGGGGAGACCCAGTACTTC. The genes are TRBV6-5 and TRBJ2-5; D not certain. V was pared by 2 bases and J by 5 bases, with 12 bases between. The CDR3 runs 14 residues. CDR1 is MNHEY and CDR2 is SVGAGI in the germline V gene.

The V gene is TRBV6-1, the J gene TRBJ2-1; D may match TRBD1 or TRBD2 (5 bases each). V was pared by 3 bases and J by 8 bases, with 17 bases between. The CDR3 covers 15 residues. CDR1 and CDR2 (germline): MNHNS, SASEGT. The CDR3 coding sequence is TGTGCCAGCAGTGACCCTAGCAGGGCTCGGTATGAGCAGTTCTTC. Translating it yields CASSDPSRARYEQFF.

The chain employs TRBV15 and TRBJ2-5; possible D gene TRBD1, 5 bases. In germline, CDR1 is LNHNV, CDR2 YYDKDF (reference sequence). There are 14 residues in the CDR3. Trimming cost V 4 bases and J 7 bases, with 16 bases left between them. The CDR3 sequence is CATSNGAVDGTQYF. The CDR3 DNA is TGTGCCACCAGCAATGGGGCAGTCGACGGGACCCAGTACTTC.

This chain connects TRBV19 to TRBJ2-7; D perhaps matches TRBD2 (6 bases). V was trimmed by 5 bases and J by 2 bases, leaving 16 bases between them. Per germline, CDR1 LNHDA and CDR2 SQIVND (reference sequence). CDR3 length: 15 residues. For the CDR3, the DNA is TGTGCCAGTAGTCCCACAGAAGGGACTCCCTACGAGCAGTACTTC. Translation: CASSPTEGTPYEQYF.

V gene TRBV27 combines with J gene TRBJ2-7; 13 positions match TRBD2. The CDR3 extends over 15 amino acids. CDR1 is MNHEY, CDR2 SMNVEV, per germline (reference sequence). Trimming removed 4 bases from V and 6 bases from J; junction bases left unmatched: 6. This chain's CDR3 is CASSSLGLAGAEQYF. CDR3 nucleotide sequence: TGTGCCAGCAGTTCGCTCGGACTAGCGGGAGCCGAGCAGTACTTC.

With respect to this clone: Mismatch with germline at one junction end may stem from a read error. The chain links TRBV7-9 to TRBJ1-1; D is perhaps TRBD1 (6 bases). The CDR3 contains 13 residues. Germline V gene lookup returns CDR1 SEHNR and CDR2 FQNEAQ (reference sequence). The CDR3 bases are TGTGCCAGCAGCATAGCAGGGGTCGGTGAAGCTTTCTTT. Amino acid sequence: CASSIAGVGEAFF. Together with reference TRBV7-9 and TRBJ1-1, the CDR3 gives the full variable domain: DTGVSQNPRHKITKRGQNVTFRCDPISEHNRLYWYRQTLGQGPEFLTYFQNEAQLEKSRLLSDRFSAERPKGSFSTLEIQRTEQGDSAMYLCASSIAGVGEAFFGQGTRLTVV.

In DNA form, the CDR3 reads TGCAGCGTTGAAGATCCGACAGAAAGCTCTGGAAACACCATATATTTT. As protein: CSVEDPTESSGNTIYF. This sequence joins TRBV29-1 and TRBJ1-3, with TRBD1 as a possible D gene (5 bases). V was clipped by 0 bases and J by 0 bases, with 12 bases between them. Looked up from germline, CDR1 is SQVTM and CDR2 is ANQGSEA. The CDR3 contains 16 residues.

The chain joins TRBV30 to TRBJ2-1, with D perhaps matching TRBD1 or TRBD2 (6 bases each). The CDR3 spans 14 residues. V lost 4 bases and J 0 bases, leaving 10 bases between the germline ends. In germline, CDR1 is GTSNPN, CDR2 SVGIG (reference sequence). As DNA, the CDR3 is TGTGCCTGGATTACGGGGGCCTCCTACAATGAGCAGTTCTTC. Protein: CAWITGASYNEQFF.

The chain links TRBV5-4 to TRBJ1-2; 8 bases fit TRBD1. Germline CDR1 and CDR2: SGHNT and YYREEE (reference sequence). The CDR3 contains 14 residues. J was trimmed by 3 bases and V by 3 bases; bases with no gene match: 4. This CDR3 reads CASSSDRAYYGYTF. The CDR3 region has the DNA TGTGCCAGCAGCTCGGACAGGGCCTACTATGGCTACACCTTC. Variable domain in full (rest from reference TRBV5-4 and TRBJ1-2): ETGVTQSPTHLIKTRGQQVTLRCSSQSGHNTVSWYQQALGQGPQFIFQYYREEENGRGNFPPRFSGLQFPNYSSELNVNALELDDSALYLCASSSDRAYYGYTFGSGTRLTVV.

This sequence joins TRBV15 and TRBJ1-1; D is uncertain. Germline V lookup: CDR1 LNHNV, CDR2 YYDKDF (reference sequence). The V gene lost 0 bases and the J gene lost 6 bases, with 14 bases spanning the gap. The CDR3 is 15 residues long. CDR3 loop: CATSRDGIGGAEAFF. CDR3 coding DNA: TGTGCCACCAGCAGAGATGGGATAGGTGGGGCTGAAGCTTTCTTT.

The chain combines TRBV7-9 with TRBJ1-1; tentative D call: TRBD1 (5 bases). With 5 bases removed from V and 4 bases from J, the gap between germline ends came to 23 bases. This CDR3 is built from 17 residues. CDR1 and CDR2 (germline): SEHNR, FQNEAQ (reference sequence). The CDR3 nucleotides read TGTGCCAGCAGCCCTAATAGCCCCTCAGGGCACGGCACTGAAGCTTTCTTT. This encodes CASSPNSPSGHGTEAFF.

This rearrangement joins TRBV19 to TRBJ2-5; a weak D match, TRBD2 (7 bases). The ends were cut back, 9 bases at V and 5 bases at J, with 25 bases in the middle. The germline V gene encodes CDR1 LNHDA and CDR2 SQIVND (reference sequence). The CDR3 contains 16 residues. CDR3 amino acids: CASRKGGGRSGETQYF. As DNA, the CDR3 is TGTGCCAGCCGGAAGGGGGGCGGGAGATCTGGGGAGACCCAGTACTTC.

J is TRBJ2-3 and V is TRBV2; 13 bases agree with TRBD2. The germline V gene encodes CDR1 SNHLY and CDR2 FYNNEI. Trimming took 7 bases from V and 5 from J; bases not matched to a gene: 3. The CDR3 has 14 amino acids. The CDR3 loop is CASTGLAGRDTQYF. In DNA, the CDR3 is TGTGCCAGCACGGGACTAGCGGGACGAGATACGCAGTATTTT.

The V gene is TRBV10-3, the J gene TRBJ2-1; 7 bases fit TRBD2. This CDR3 is 13 amino acids long. V lost 6 bases, J lost 4 bases, and 3 bases stayed unmatched. Germline V gives CDR1 ENHRY, CDR2 SYGVKD. Here the CDR3 reads CAISAGDYNEQFF. CDR3 coding DNA: TGTGCCATCAGCGCGGGAGATTACAATGAGCAGTTCTTC.